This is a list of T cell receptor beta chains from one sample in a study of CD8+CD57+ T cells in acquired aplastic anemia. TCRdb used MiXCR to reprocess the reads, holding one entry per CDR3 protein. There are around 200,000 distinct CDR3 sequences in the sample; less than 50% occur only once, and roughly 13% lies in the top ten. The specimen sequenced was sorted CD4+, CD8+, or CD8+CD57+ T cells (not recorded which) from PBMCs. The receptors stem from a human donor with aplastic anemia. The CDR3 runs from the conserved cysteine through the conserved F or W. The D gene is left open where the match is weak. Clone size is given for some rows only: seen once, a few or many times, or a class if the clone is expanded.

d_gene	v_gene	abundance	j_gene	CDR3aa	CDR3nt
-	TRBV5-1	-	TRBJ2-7	CASSAGASYEQYF	TGCGCCAGCTCTGCTGGCGCCTCCTACGAGCAGTACTTC
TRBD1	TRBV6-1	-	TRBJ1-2	CASSAGTGQTYGYTF	TGTGCCAGCAGTGCAGGGACAGGGCAGACCTATGGCTACACCTTC
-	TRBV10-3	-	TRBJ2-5	CAISGLSGETQYF	TGTGCCATCAGTGGACTATCGGGAGAGACCCAGTACTTC
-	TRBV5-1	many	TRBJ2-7	CASAHNRNSYEQYF	TGCGCCAGCGCCCACAACAGGAACTCCTACGAGCAGTACTTC
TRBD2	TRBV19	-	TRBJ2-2	CASKGGLAGHTGELFF	TGTGCCAGTAAGGGAGGTCTAGCGGGACACACCGGGGAGCTGTTTTTT
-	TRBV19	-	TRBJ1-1	CASKVWNTEAFF	TGTGCCAGTAAGGTTTGGAACACTGAAGCTTTCTTT
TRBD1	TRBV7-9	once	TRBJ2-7	CASSLAHRGSYEQYF	TGTGCCAGCAGCTTAGCGCACAGGGGGTCCTACGAGCAGTACTTC
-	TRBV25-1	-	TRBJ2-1	CASSRRPNEQFF	TGTGCCAGCAGCCGAAGGCCCAATGAGCAGTTCTTC
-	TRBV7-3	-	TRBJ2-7	CASTTMGEQYF	TGTGCCAGCACCACCATGGGCGAGCAGTACTTC
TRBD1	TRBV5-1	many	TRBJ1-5	CASSLGTGGRGQPQHF	TGCGCCAGCAGCTTGGGGACAGGGGGAAGGGGTCAGCCCCAGCATTTT
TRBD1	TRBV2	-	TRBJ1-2	CARSPGTESYDYTF	TGTGCCAGATCCCCCGGGACAGAAAGCTATGACTACACCTTC
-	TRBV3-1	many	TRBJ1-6	CASSQDRGNSPLHF	TGTGCCAGCAGCCAAGACAGGGGTAATTCACCCCTCCACTTT
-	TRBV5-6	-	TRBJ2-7	CASETKAGRYEQYF	TGTGCCAGCGAAACCAAAGCAGGGAGGTACGAGCAGTACTTC
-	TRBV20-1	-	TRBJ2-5	CSARWQGQETQYF	TGCAGTGCTAGATGGCAGGGACAAGAGACCCAGTACTTC
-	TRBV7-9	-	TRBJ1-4	CASSLVTDEKLFF	TGTGCCAGCAGCTTAGTTACCGATGAAAAACTGTTTTTT
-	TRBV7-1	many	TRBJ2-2	CASSSSRPGAALNTGELFF	TGTGCCAGCAGCTCATCCAGACCCGGCGCCGCCCTGAACACCGGGGAGCTGTTTTTT
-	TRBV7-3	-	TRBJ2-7	CASSRRGALDEQYF	TGTGCCAGCAGCCGAAGGGGGGCTCTAGACGAGCAGTACTTC
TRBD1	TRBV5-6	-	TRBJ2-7	CASSLRTGTGEYEQYF	TGTGCCAGCAGCTTGCGGACCGGGACAGGGGAATACGAGCAGTACTTC
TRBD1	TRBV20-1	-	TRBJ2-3	CSGTGAGVDTQYF	TGCAGTGGGACAGGGGCGGGAGTAGATACGCAGTATTTT
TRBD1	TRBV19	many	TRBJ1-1	CASSRGPGQGLAEAFF	TGTGCCAGTAGTCGGGGCCCGGGACAGGGCTTAGCTGAAGCTTTCTTT
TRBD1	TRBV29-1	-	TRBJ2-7	CSVWTGGSYEQYF	TGCAGCGTTTGGACAGGGGGCTCCTACGAGCAGTACTTC
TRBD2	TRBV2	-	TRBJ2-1	CASSGTMISYNEQFF	TGTGCCAGCAGCGGGACTATGATCTCCTACAATGAGCAGTTCTTC
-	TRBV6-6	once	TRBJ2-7	CATATVREQYF	TGTGCCACCGCAACGGTGAGGGAGCAGTACTTC
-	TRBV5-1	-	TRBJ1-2	CASSASRAGYTF	TGCGCCAGCAGCGCAAGTCGGGCTGGCTACACCTTC
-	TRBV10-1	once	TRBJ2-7	CASSDLTRAYEQYF	TGCGCCAGCAGTGATCTGACAAGAGCCTACGAGCAGTACTTC
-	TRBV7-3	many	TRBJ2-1	CASSSGATNEQFF	TGTGCCAGCAGCTCCGGAGCGACGAATGAGCAGTTCTTC
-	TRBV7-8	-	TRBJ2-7	CASSLTGFYEQYF	TGTGCCAGCAGCCTAACCGGTTTCTACGAGCAGTACTTC
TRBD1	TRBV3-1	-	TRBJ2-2	CASSQKPGQLTGELFF	TGTGCCAGCAGCCAAAAACCGGGACAGCTCACCGGGGAGCTGTTTTTT
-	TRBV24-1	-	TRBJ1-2	CATSDQGQGDGYTF	TGTGCCACCAGTGATCAGGGGCAGGGTGATGGCTACACCTTC
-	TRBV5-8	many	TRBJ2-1	CASSYWQGSNEQFF	TGTGCCAGCAGCTATTGGCAGGGGAGCAATGAGCAGTTCTTC
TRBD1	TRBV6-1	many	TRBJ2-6	CASSHGQGAGGANVLTF	TGTGCCAGCAGCCACGGGCAGGGGGCGGGCGGGGCCAACGTCCTGACTTTC
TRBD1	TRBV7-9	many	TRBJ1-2	CASSSYRDRYGYTF	TGTGCCAGCAGTTCATACCGGGACAGATATGGCTACACCTTC
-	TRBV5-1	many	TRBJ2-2	CASSLLEFEGGELFF	TGCGCCAGCAGCTTACTAGAATTCGAGGGCGGGGAGCTGTTTTTT
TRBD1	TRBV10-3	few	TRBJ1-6	CAISDQGGSPLHF	TGTGCCATCAGTGACCAGGGGGGATCACCCCTCCACTTT
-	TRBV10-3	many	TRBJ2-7	CAIKEARGTSYEQYF	TGTGCCATCAAAGAGGCCCGGGGAACCTCCTACGAGCAGTACTTC
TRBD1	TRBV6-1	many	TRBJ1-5	CASGARGMDQPQHF	TGTGCCAGTGGGGCCAGGGGGATGGATCAGCCCCAGCATTTT
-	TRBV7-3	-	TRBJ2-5	CASSLTGGETQYF	TGTGCCAGCAGCTTAACCGGCGGAGAGACCCAGTACTTC
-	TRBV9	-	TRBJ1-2	CASSVGVTMGYGYTF	TGTGCCAGCAGCGTAGGCGTTACCATGGGCTATGGCTACACCTTC
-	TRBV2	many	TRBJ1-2	CASSEGVGRSDYGYTF	TGTGCCAGCAGTGAAGGGGTAGGTAGGAGCGACTATGGCTACACCTTC
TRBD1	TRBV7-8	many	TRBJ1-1	CASSLGGQAFTMNTEAFF	TGTGCCAGCAGCTTGGGGGGACAGGCTTTTACCATGAACACTGAAGCTTTCTTT
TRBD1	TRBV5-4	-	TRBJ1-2	CASSSEGAGYGYTF	TGTGCCAGCAGCTCTGAGGGGGCGGGCTATGGCTACACCTTC
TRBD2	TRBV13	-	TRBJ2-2	CASSVQGLGGELFF	TGTGCCAGCAGCGTACAGGGACTAGGCGGGGAGCTGTTTTTT
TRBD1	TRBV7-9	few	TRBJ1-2	CAAESGGNYGYTF	TGTGCCGCAGAGTCAGGGGGCAACTATGGCTACACCTTC
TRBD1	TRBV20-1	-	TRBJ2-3	CSANRGLGTDTQYF	TGCAGTGCAAACAGGGGGTTGGGCACAGATACGCAGTATTTT
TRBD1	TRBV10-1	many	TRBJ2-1	CASSESGTGGFHEQFF	TGCGCCAGCAGTGAGTCGGGGACAGGGGGCTTCCATGAGCAGTTCTTC
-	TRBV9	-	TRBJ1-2	CASSTPVRRRDNGYTF	TGTGCCAGCAGCACTCCCGTGAGGCGAAGGGATAATGGCTACACCTTC
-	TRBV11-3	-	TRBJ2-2	CASGSWTGELFF	TGTGCCAGCGGTAGTTGGACCGGGGAGCTGTTTTTT
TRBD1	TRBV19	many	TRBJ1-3	CASSVTGTGSSYTIYF	TGTGCCAGTAGTGTCACCGGGACAGGGTCATCATACACCATATATTTT